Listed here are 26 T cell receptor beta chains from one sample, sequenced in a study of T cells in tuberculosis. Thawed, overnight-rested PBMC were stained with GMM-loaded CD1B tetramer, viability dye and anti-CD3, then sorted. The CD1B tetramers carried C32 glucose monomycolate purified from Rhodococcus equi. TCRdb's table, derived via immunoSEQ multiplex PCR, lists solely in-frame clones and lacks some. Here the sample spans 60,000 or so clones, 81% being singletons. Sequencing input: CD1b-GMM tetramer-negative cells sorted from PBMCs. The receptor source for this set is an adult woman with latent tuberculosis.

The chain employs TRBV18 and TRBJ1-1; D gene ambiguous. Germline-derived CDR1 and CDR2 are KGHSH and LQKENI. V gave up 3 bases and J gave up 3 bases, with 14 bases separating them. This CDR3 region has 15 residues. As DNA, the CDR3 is TGTGCCAGCTCACCCGGCTCGGGTGCGTACACTGAAGCTTTCTTT. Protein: CASSPGSGAYTEAFF.

The DNA of the CDR3 is TGTGCCATCAGTGAGTCCGGGAACACTGAAGCTTTCTTT. Translated, it gives CAISESGNTEAFF. The chain couples TRBV10-3 to TRBJ1-1; no definite D call. This CDR3 is 13 amino acids long. V lost 0 bases to trimming and J lost 1 base, with 3 bases between them. Germline assignment: CDR1 ENHRY and CDR2 SYGVKD.

The DNA for the CDR3 is TGTGCCAGCAGTTTCCTTTCGTGGGGGGGAAGCGAGCAGTACTTC. Translation: CASSFLSWGGSEQYF. This sequence joins TRBV28 and TRBJ2-7, with 7 bases fitting TRBD2. The germline V gene has CDR1 MDHEN and CDR2 SYDVKM. This CDR3 region has 15 residues. Unmatched junction bases numbered 11, after V lost 3 bases and J lost 6 bases.

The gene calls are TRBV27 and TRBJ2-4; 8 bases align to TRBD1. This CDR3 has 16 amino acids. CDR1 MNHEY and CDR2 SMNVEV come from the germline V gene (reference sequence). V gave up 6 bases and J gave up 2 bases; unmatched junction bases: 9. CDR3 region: CASSRRTGLTKNIQYF. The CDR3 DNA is TGTGCCAGCAGCCGTCGGACAGGGTTGACCAAAAACATTCAGTACTTC.

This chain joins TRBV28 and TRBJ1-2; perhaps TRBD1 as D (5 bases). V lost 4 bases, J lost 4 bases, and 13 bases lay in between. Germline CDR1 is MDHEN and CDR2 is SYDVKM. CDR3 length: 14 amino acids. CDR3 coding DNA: TGTGCCAGCAGTTCCGGGGGACCTCCCTATGGCTACACCTTC. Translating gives CASSSGGPPYGYTF.

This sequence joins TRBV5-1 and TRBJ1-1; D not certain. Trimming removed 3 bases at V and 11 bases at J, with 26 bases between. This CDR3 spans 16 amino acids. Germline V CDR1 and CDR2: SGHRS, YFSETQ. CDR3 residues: CASSSGGSPDGASAFF. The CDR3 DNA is TGCGCCAGCAGCTCTGGAGGTTCTCCAGACGGCGCCTCGGCTTTCTTT.

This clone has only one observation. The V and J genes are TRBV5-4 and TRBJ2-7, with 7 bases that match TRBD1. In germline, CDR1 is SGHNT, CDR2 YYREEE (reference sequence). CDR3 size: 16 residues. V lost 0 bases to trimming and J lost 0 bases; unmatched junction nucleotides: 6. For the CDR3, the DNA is TGTGCCAGCAGCTTGGCAGGCAGGGGGAGCTCCTACGAGCAGTACTTC. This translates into CASSLAGRGSSYEQYF. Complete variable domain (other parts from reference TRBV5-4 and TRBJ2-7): ETGVTQSPTHLIKTRGQQVTLRCSSQSGHNTVSWYQQALGQGPQFIFQYYREEENGRGNFPPRFSGLQFPNYSSELNVNALELDDSALYLCASSLAGRGSSYEQYFGPGTRLTVT.

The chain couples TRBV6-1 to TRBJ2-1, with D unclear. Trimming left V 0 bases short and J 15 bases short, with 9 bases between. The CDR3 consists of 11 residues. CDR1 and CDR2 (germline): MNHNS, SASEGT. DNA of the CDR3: TGTGCCAGCAGTGAAGCCCGACTTGCGTTCTTC. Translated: CASSEARLAFF.

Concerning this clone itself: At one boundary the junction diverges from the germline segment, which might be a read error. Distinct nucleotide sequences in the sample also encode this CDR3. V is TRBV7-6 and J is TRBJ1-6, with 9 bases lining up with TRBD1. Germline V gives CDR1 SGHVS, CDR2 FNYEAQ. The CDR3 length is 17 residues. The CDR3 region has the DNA TGTGCCAGCAGCTTTCGGACAGGGGAGGTCGGTAATTCCCCCCTCCACTTT. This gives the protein CASSFRTGEVGNSPLHF.

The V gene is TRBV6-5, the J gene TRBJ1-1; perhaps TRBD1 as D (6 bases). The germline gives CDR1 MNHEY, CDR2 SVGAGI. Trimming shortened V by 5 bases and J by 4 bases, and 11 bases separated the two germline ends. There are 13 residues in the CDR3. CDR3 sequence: CASSATGSTEAFF. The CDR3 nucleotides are TGTGCCAGCAGTGCTACAGGGAGCACTGAAGCTTTCTTT.

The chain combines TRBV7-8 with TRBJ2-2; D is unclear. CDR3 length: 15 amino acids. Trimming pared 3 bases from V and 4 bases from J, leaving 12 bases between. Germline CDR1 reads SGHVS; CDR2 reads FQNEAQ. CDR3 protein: CASSFALGGTGELFF. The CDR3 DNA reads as TGTGCCAGCAGCTTTGCCCTAGGCGGCACCGGGGAGCTGTTTTTT.

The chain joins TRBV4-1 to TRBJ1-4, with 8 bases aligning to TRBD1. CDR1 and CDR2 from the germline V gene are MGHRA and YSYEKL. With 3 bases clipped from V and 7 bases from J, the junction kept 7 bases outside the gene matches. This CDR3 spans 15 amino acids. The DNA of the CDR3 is TGCGCCAGCAGCCAGCCGCAGGGGGCGGTTGAAAAACTGTTTTTT. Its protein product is CASSQPQGAVEKLFF.

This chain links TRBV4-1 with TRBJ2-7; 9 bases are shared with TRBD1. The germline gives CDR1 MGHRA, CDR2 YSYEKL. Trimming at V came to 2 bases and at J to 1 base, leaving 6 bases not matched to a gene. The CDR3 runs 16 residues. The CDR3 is CASSQIGQGLSYEQYF. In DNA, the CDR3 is TGCGCCAGCAGCCAAATAGGACAGGGGCTTTCCTACGAGCAGTACTTC.

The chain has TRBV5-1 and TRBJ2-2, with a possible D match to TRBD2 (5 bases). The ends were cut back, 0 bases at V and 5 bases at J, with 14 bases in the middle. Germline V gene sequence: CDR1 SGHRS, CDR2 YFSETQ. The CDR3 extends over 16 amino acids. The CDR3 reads CASSLGAADPTGELFF. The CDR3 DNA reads TGCGCCAGCAGCTTGGGGGCAGCGGACCCGACCGGGGAGCTGTTTTTT.

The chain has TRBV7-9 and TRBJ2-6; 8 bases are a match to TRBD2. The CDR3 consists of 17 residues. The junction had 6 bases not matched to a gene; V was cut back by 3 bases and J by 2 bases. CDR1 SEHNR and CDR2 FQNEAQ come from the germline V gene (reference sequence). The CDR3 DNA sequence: TGTGCCAGCAGCTTCCGGGGGGGGCCCGCTGGGGCCAACGTCCTGACTTTC. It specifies CASSFRGGPAGANVLTF.

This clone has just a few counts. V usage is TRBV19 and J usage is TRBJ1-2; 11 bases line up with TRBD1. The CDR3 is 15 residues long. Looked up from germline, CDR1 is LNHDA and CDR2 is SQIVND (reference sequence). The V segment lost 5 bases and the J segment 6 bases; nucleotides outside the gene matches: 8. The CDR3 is CASSASDRGRDGYTF. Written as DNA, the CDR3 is TGTGCCAGTAGTGCCTCGGACAGGGGGCGGGATGGCTACACCTTC.

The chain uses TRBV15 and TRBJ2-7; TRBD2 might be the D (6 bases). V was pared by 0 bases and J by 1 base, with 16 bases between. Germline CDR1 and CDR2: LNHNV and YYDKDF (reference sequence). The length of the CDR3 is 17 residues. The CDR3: CATSRDRGLFNSYEQYF. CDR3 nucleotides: TGTGCCACCAGCAGAGATCGGGGACTTTTTAATTCCTACGAGCAGTACTTC.

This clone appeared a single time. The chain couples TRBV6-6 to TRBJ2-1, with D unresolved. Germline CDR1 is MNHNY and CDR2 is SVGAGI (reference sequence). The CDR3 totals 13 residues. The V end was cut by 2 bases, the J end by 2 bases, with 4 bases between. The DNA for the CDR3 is TGTGCCAGCAGTTACGTAACCTACAATGAGCAGTTCTTC. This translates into CASSYVTYNEQFF.

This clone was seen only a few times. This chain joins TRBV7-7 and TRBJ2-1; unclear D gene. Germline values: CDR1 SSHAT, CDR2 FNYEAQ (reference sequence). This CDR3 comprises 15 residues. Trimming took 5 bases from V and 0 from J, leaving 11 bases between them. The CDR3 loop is CASSPGKSSYNEQFF. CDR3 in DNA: TGTGCCAGCAGCCCCGGTAAAAGCTCCTACAATGAGCAGTTCTTC.

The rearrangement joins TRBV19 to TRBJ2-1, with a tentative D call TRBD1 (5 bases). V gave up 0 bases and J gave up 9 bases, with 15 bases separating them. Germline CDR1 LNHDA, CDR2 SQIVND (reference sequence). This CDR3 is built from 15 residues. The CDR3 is CASSIDRVGSTEQFF. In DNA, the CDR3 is TGTGCCAGTAGTATAGACAGGGTTGGGTCCACTGAGCAGTTCTTC.

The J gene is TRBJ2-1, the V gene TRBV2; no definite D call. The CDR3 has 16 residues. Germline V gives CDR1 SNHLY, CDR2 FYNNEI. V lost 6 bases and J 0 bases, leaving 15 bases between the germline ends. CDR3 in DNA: TGTGCCAGCAGGTCCTTCCCCTTGAGCTCCTACAATGAGCAGTTCTTC. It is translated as CASRSFPLSSYNEQFF.

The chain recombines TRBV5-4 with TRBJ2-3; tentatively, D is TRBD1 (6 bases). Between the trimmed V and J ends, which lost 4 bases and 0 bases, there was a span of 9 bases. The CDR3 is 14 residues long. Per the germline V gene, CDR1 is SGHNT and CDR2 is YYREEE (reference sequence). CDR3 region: CASSPTGSTDTQYF. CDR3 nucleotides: TGTGCCAGCAGCCCCACAGGGAGCACAGATACGCAGTATTTT.

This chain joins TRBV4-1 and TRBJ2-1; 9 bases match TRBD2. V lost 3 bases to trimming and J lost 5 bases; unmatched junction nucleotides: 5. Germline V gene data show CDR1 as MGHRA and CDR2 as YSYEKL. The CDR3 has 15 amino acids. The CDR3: CASSHAQRGDNEQFF. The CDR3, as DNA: TGCGCCAGCAGCCATGCACAGCGGGGGGACAATGAGCAGTTCTTC.

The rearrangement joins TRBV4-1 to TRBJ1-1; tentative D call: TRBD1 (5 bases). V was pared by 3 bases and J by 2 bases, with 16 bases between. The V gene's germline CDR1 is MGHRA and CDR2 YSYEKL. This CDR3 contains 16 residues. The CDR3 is CASSHPVRGRNTEAFF. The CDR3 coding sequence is TGCGCCAGCAGCCATCCCGTCCGGGGGAGAAACACTGAAGCTTTCTTT.

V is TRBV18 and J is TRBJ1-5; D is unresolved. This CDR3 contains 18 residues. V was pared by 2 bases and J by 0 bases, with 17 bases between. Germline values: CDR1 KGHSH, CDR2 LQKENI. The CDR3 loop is CASSPDTIAAHSNQPQHF. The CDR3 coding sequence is TGTGCCAGCTCACCAGACACAATCGCTGCACATAGCAATCAGCCCCAGCATTTT.

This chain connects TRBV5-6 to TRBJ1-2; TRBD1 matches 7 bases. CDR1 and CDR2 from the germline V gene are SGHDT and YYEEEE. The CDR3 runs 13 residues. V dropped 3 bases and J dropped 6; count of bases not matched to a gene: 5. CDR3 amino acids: CASSSTGEDGYTF. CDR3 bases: TGTGCCAGCAGCTCTACAGGGGAGGATGGCTACACCTTC.